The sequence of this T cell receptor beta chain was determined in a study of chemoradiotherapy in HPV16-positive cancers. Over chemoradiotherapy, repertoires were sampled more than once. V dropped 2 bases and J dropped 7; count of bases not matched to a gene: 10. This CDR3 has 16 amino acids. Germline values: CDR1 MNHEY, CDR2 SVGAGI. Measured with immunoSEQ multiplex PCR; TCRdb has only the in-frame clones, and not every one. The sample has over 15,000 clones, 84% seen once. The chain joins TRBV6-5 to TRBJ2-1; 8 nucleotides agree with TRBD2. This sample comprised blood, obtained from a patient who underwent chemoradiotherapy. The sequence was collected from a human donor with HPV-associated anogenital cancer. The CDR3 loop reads CASSYNGGGRGNEQFF. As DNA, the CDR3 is TGTGCCAGCAGTTACAACGGGGGGGGCCGGGGAAATGAGCAGTTCTTC.